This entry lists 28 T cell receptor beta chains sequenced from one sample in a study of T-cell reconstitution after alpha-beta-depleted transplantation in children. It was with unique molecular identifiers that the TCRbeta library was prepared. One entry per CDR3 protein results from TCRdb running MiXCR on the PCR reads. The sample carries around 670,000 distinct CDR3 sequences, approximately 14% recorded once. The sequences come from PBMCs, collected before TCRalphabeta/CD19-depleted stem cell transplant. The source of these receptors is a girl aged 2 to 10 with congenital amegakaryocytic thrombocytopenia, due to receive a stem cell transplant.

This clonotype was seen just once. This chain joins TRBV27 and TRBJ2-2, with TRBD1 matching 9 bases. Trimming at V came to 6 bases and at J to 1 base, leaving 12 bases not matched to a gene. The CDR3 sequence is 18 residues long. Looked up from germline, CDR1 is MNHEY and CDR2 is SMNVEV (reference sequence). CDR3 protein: CASSRQGGGVKNTGELFF. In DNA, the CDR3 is TGTGCCAGCAGCCGACAGGGGGGGGGCGTAAAGAACACCGGGGAGCTGTTTTTT.

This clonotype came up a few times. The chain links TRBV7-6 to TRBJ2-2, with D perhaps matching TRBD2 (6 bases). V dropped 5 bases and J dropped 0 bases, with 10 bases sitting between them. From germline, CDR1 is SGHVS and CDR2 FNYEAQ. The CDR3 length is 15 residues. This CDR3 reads CASSRGLTNTGELFF. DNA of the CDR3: TGTGCCAGCAGCAGGGGACTCACGAACACCGGGGAGCTGTTTTTT. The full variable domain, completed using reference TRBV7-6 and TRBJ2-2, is GAGVSQSPRYKVTKRGQDVALRCDPISGHVSLYWYRQALGQGPEFLTYFNYEAQQDKSGLPNDRFSAERPEGSISTLTIQRTEQRDSAMYRCASSRGLTNTGELFFGEGSRLTVL.

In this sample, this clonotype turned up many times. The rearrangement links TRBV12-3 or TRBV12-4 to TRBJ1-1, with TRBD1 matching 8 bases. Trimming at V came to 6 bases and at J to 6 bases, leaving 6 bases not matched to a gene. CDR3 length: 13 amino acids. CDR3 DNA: TGTGCCAGCAGCCCATCCAGGGGGCCTGAAGCTTTCTTT. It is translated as CASSPSRGPEAFF.

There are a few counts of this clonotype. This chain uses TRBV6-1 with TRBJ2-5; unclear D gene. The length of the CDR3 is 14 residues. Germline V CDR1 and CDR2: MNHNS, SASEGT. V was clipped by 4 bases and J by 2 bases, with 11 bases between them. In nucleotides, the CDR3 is TGTGCCAGCAGTGCTCGGGCCTTACAAGAGACCCAGTACTTC. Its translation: CASSARALQETQYF.

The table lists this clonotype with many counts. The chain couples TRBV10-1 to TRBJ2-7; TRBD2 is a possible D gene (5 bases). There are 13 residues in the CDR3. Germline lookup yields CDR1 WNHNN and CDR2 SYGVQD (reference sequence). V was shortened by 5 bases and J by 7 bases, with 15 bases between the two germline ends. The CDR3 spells CASSPAGLEEQYF. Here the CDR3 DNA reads TGCGCCAGCAGTCCGGCGGGCCTCGAGGAGCAGTACTTC.

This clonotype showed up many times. The CDR3 protein is CASSSGRSSYEQYF. As DNA, the CDR3 is TGTGCCAGCAGTTCCGGACGGAGCTCCTACGAGCAGTACTTC. The rearrangement links TRBV27 to TRBJ2-7; D ambiguous. CDR1 is MNHEY, CDR2 SMNVEV, per germline (reference sequence). The CDR3 is 14 amino acids. Trimming pared 4 bases from V and 0 bases from J, leaving 10 bases between.

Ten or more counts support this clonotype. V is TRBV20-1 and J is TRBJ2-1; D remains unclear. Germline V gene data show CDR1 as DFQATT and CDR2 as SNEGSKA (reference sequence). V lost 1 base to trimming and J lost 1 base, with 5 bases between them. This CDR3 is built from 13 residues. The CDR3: CSARGVSYNEQFF. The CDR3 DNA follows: TGCAGTGCTAGAGGGGTGTCCTACAATGAGCAGTTCTTC.

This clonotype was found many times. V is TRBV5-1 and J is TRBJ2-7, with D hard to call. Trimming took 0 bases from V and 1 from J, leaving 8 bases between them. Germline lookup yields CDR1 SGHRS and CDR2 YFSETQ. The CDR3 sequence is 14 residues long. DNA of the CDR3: TGCGCCAGCAGCTTGGTGGCTGGGTCCTACGAGCAGTACTTC. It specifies CASSLVAGSYEQYF.

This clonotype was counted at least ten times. In DNA, the CDR3 is TGCGCCAGCAGCTTACACCGGGAAGATACGCAGTATTTT. Residues: CASSLHREDTQYF. This rearrangement joins TRBV5-1 to TRBJ2-3; TRBD2 is a possible D gene (5 bases). Germline CDR1 reads SGHRS; CDR2 reads YFSETQ. CDR3 length: 13 residues. V was trimmed by 2 bases and J by 5 bases, leaving 9 bases between them.

CDR3: CASSPGQGVNSPLHF. CDR3 sequence (DNA): TGTGCCAGCAGCCCCGGGCAGGGCGTTAATTCACCCCTCCACTTT. The rearrangement joins TRBV12-3 or TRBV12-4 to TRBJ1-6; D perhaps matches TRBD1 (5 bases). CDR3 size: 15 residues. V shed 6 bases and J shed 6 bases, with 15 bases lying between them.

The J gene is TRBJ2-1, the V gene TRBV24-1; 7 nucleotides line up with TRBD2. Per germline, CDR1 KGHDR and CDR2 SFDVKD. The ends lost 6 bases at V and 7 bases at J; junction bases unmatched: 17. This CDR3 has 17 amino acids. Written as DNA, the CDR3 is TGTGCCACCAGTAGTGTGAGCGGGACGGGGCTTGATAATGAGCAGTTCTTC. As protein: CATSSVSGTGLDNEQFF.

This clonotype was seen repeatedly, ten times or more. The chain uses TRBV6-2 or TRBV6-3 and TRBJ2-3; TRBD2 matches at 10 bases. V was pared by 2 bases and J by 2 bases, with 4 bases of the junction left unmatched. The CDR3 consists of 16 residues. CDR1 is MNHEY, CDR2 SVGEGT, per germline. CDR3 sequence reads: CASSYGLAVSTDTQYF. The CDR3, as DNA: TGTGCCAGCAGTTACGGACTAGCGGTCTCCACAGATACGCAGTATTTT.

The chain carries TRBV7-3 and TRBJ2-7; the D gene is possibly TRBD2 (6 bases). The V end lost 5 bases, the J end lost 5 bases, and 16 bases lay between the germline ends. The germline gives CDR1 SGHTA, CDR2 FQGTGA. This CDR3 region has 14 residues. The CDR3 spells CASSRFRASDEQYF. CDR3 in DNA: TGTGCCAGCAGCCGATTTAGGGCTAGCGACGAGCAGTACTTC.

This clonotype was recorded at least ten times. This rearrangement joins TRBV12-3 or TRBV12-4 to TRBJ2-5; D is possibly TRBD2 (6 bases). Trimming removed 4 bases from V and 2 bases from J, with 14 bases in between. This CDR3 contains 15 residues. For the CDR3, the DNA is TGTGCCAGCAGTTCTTCCGCGGGACTGCAAGAGACCCAGTACTTC. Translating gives CASSSSAGLQETQYF.

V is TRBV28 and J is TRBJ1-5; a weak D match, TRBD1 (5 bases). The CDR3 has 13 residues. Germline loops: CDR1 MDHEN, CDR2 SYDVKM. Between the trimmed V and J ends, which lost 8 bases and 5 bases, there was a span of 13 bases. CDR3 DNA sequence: TGTGCCAGCCAGTGGGGGGAGGATCAGCCCCAGCATTTT. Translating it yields CASQWGEDQPQHF.

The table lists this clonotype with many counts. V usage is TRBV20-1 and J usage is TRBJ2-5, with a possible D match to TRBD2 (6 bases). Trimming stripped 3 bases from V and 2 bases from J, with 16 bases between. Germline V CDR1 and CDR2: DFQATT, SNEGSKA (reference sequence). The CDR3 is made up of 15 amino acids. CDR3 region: CSASPGVGYQETQYF. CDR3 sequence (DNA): TGCAGTGCTAGCCCGGGGGTGGGTTATCAAGAGACCCAGTACTTC.

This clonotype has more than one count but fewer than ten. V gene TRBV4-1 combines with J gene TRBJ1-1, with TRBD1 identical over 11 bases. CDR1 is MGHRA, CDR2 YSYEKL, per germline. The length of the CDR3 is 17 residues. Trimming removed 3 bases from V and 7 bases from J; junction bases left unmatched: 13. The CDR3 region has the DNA TGCGCCAGCAGCCACATTCAACCGGGACAGGGGGACCTTGAAGCTTTCTTT. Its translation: CASSHIQPGQGDLEAFF.

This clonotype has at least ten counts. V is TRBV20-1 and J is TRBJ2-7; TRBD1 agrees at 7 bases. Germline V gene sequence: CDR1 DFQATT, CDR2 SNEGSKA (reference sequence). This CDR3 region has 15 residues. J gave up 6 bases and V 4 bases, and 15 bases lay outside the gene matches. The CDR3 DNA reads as TGCAGTGCTACTGCAAGGACAGGCATCCCTCTCGAGCAGTACTTC. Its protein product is CSATARTGIPLEQYF.

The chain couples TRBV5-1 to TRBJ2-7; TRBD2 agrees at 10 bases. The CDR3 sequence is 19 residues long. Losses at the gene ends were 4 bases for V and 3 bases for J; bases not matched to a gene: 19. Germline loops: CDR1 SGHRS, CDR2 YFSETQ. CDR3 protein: CASSARPGLAPKNNYEQYF. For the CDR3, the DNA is TGCGCCAGCAGCGCTCGGCCGGGACTAGCGCCAAAAAACAACTACGAGCAGTACTTC.

The CDR3 sequence: CSARDGSRYEQYF. The CDR3 nucleotides are TGCAGTGCTAGAGATGGGAGCCGCTACGAGCAGTACTTC. The chain links TRBV20-1 to TRBJ2-7; possible D gene TRBD2, 5 bases. Germline V gene lookup returns CDR1 DFQATT and CDR2 SNEGSKA (reference sequence). This CDR3 contains 13 residues. Between the trimmed V and J ends, which lost 0 bases and 3 bases, there was a span of 9 bases.

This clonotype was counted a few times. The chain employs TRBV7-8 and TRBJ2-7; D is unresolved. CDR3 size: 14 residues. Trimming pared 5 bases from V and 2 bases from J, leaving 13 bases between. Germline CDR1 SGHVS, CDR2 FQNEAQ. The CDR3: CASSPPPAAYEQYF. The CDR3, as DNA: TGTGCCAGCAGCCCCCCACCTGCGGCCTACGAGCAGTACTTC.

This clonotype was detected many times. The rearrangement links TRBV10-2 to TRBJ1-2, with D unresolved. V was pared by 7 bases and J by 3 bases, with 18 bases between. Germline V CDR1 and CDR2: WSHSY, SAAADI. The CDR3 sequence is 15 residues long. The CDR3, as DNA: TGCGCCAGCACGGGCAAGAGGAAGACGGACTATGGCTACACCTTC. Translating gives CASTGKRKTDYGYTF.

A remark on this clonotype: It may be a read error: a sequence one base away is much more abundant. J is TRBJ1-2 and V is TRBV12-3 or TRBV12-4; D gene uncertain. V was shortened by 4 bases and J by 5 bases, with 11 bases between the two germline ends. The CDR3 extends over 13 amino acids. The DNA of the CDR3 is TGTGCCAGCAGTTCTGCGGATACTTATGGCTACACCTTC. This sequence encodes CASSSADTYGYTF.

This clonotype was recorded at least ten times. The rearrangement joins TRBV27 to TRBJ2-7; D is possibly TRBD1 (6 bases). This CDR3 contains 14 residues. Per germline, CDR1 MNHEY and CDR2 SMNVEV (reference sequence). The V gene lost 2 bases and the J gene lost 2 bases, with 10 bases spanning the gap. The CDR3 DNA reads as TGTGCCAGCAGTTTAAAAAACAGGGCCTACGAGCAGTACTTC. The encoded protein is CASSLKNRAYEQYF.

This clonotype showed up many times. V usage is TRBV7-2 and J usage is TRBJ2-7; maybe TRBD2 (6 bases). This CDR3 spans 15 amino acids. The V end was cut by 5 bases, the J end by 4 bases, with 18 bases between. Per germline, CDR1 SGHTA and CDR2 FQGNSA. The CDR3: CASSRTSSEAYEQYF. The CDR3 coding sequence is TGTGCCAGCAGCCGCACTTCTAGCGAAGCATACGAGCAGTACTTC.

In DNA form, the CDR3 reads TGCGCCAGCAGCCAAGGCCGACTAGCGGATCACCCCAAAAACATTCAGTACTTC. Amino acid sequence: CASSQGRLADHPKNIQYF. This chain links TRBV4-1 with TRBJ2-4; 9 nucleotides match TRBD2. V trimming: 1 base; J trimming: 2 bases; junction bases outside the gene matches: 9. Germline lookup yields CDR1 MGHRA and CDR2 YSYEKL. The CDR3 consists of 18 residues.

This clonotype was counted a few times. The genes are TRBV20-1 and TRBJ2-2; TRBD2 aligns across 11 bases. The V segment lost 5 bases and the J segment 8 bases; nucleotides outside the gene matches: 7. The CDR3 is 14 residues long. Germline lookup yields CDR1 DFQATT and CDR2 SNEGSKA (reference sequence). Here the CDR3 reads CSAFSGRVGGELFF. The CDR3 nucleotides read TGCAGTGCTTTTAGCGGGAGGGTAGGAGGGGAGCTGTTTTTT.

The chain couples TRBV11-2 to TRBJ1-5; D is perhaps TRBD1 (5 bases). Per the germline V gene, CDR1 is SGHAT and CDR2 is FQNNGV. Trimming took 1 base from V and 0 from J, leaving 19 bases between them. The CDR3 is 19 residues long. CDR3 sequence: CASSLVGATEDYSNQPQHF. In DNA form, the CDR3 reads TGTGCCAGCAGCTTAGTTGGGGCTACCGAGGATTATAGCAATCAGCCCCAGCATTTT.